This record concerns one T cell receptor beta chain sequence. Its target is unknown. V dropped 6 bases and J dropped 9 bases, with 11 bases sitting between them. The CDR3 length is 11 residues. Germline V gene data show CDR1 as PRHDT and CDR2 as FYEKMQ (reference sequence). Researchers ran the PCR with 60 Vbeta and 13 Jbeta primers. Data came from immunoSEQ multiplex PCR; TCRdb stores just in-frame clones and leaves some out. The table lists 45,000 to 60,000 clones, 60% to 85% of them singletons. These data belong to a study of cytomegalovirus exposure and HLA in healthy donors. Study-wide results and limits: Immune exposure was documented only through CMV serostatus.

This TCR was sampled from a young man in good health and CMV-seropositive. Sequences were obtained from PBMCs. The J gene is TRBJ1-1, the V gene TRBV13; D is unclear. This CDR3 reads CASSPGIQAFF. The CDR3 DNA sequence: TGTGCCAGCAGTCCGGGGATTCAAGCTTTCTTT.